This T cell receptor beta chain is drawn from a study of cytotoxic CD8 clonotypes in ibrutinib-treated CLL. The overall study: Sequenced samples delivered averages of some 260,000 productive templates and roughly 94,000 productive rearrangements.

Depth targeted 1 in 200,000 to 1 in 1 million T cells, averaging approximately 10x coverage per clonotype. Assay: immunoSEQ multiplex PCR; the TCRdb copy retains only in-frame clones and omits some. The table records around 160,000 clones, 81% of them present only once. V gave up 2 bases and J gave up 4 bases; unmatched junction bases: 8. The CDR3 totals 15 residues. Germline V CDR1 and CDR2: GTSNPN, SVGIG (reference sequence). The sequence derives from a human donor with chronic lymphocytic leukemia. The sample was PBMCs, taken after 12 months of ibrutinib treatment. The chain joins TRBV30 to TRBJ1-1, with 9 bases that match TRBD1. The CDR3 loop is CAWSFRDRDFTEAFF. In DNA, the CDR3 is TGTGCCTGGAGTTTCCGGGACAGGGATTTCACTGAAGCTTTCTTT.